This entry lists 7 T cell receptor beta chains sequenced from one sample in a study of blood T cells in healthy people across ages. Combining a sample-barcoded 5' primer with a J-beta primer mix, a second PCR ran for roughly 6 to 12 cycles. TCRdb independently ran MiXCR on the 5' RACE reads; one entry per CDR3 protein. The sample consists of around 970,000 distinct CDR3 sequences, roughly half of them appearing once. Sequences were obtained from blood. Receptors originate from a woman aged 55-69 years in good health.

V usage is TRBV5-6 and J usage is TRBJ2-1; D possibly corresponds to TRBD2 (5 bases). With the DNA end fitting TRBJ2-7 better, the J assignment may be wrong. Germline CDR1 reads SGHDT; CDR2 reads YYEEEE. The CDR3 length is 16 residues. The CDR3 nucleotides read TGTGCCAGCAGCTTGAAGGGAGACTGGAACTACAATGAGCAGTACTTC. Translated, it gives CASSLKGDWNYNEQYF.

The rearrangement joins TRBV6-1 to TRBJ2-1; 8 bases line up with TRBD2. J was trimmed by 0 bases and V by 5 bases; bases with no gene match: 12. Germline loops: CDR1 MNHNS, CDR2 SASEGT. This CDR3 contains 18 residues. The CDR3 nucleotides are TGTGCCAGCAGTCCAATAGCGGGAATAGGCCTCTCCTACAATGAGCAGTTCTTC. It specifies CASSPIAGIGLSYNEQFF.

The chain carries TRBV20-1 and TRBJ1-2; no clear D. From germline, CDR1 is DFQATT and CDR2 SNEGSKA (reference sequence). The CDR3 is made up of 15 amino acids. The V end lost 0 bases, the J end lost 4 bases, and 15 bases lay between the germline ends. CDR3 coding DNA: TGCAGTGCTAGAGATCTGGGAGGGCTTGGCTATGGCTACACCTTC. Translated, it gives CSARDLGGLGYGYTF.

J is TRBJ1-1 and V is TRBV7-2; no definite D call. The CDR3 has 13 amino acids. The ends were cut back, 5 bases at V and 1 base at J, with 8 bases in the middle. Per germline, CDR1 SGHTA and CDR2 FQGNSA. The CDR3 sequence: CASSRYGNTEAFF. CDR3 nucleotides: TGTGCCAGCAGCCGATACGGGAACACTGAAGCTTTCTTT. The full variable domain, completed using reference TRBV7-2 and TRBJ1-1, is GAGVSQSPSNKVTEKGKDVELRCDPISGHTALYWYRQSLGQGLEFLIYFQGNSAPDKSGLPSDRFSAERTGGSVSTLTIQRTQQEDSAVYLCASSRYGNTEAFFGQGTRLTVV.

V usage is TRBV28 and J usage is TRBJ1-1; maybe TRBD1 (5 bases). The germline V gene has CDR1 MDHEN and CDR2 SYDVKM. V was clipped by 7 bases and J by 3 bases, with 18 bases between them. The CDR3 has 15 residues. In nucleotides, the CDR3 is TGTGCCAGCACCCCCCGAGGGGCCGGGGACACTGAAGCTTTCTTT. Its protein is CASTPRGAGDTEAFF.

The V gene is TRBV7-2, the J gene TRBJ2-1; 10 nucleotides align to TRBD2. The CDR3 has 14 residues. The junction had 6 bases not matched to a gene; V was cut back by 5 bases and J by 8 bases. Germline CDR1 SGHTA, CDR2 FQGNSA. DNA of the CDR3: TGTGCCAGCAGCCGAGGACTAGCGGTCGATGAGCAGTTCTTC. Its protein product is CASSRGLAVDEQFF. The full variable domain, its missing parts supplied by reference TRBV7-2 and TRBJ2-1, is GAGVSQSPSNKVTEKGKDVELRCDPISGHTALYWYRQSLGQGLEFLIYFQGNSAPDKSGLPSDRFSAERTGGSVSTLTIQRTQQEDSAVYLCASSRGLAVDEQFFGPGTRLTVL.

This clonotype came up a few times. The V call is TRBV12-5, the J call TRBJ2-2; possibly TRBD1 for D (6 bases). Trimming left V 6 bases short and J 7 bases short, with 9 bases between. This CDR3 comprises 12 residues. The germline gives CDR1 LGHNT, CDR2 FRNRAP. This CDR3 is CASGSRGGELFF. The CDR3, as DNA: TGTGCTAGTGGATCCAGGGGCGGGGAGCTGTTTTTT.